This TCR beta chain was sequenced during a study of T cell responses to AZD1222 COVID-19 vaccine. Study-wide points: Only a handful of AZD1222 recipients, several in all, had baseline seropositivity. Vaccine-associated CD4 TCRs ranged over spike, dominating at 160-218 and 743-854. Close to half of spike-specific TCRs reportedly recognize unmutated variant regions.

The table came from immunoSEQ multiplex PCR; TCRdb's copy has only in-frame clones and leaves some out. The sample includes about 120,000 clones, 88% of them seen just once. About this clone: The target antigen is unknown.

CDR3 length: 14 amino acids. Unmatched junction bases numbered 6, after V lost 0 bases and J lost 8 bases. In germline, CDR1 is MNHNS, CDR2 SASEGT. The receptor was isolated from an adult in good health. This chain connects TRBV6-1 to TRBJ1-2; 7 bases agree with TRBD1. Sequencing was performed on peripheral blood, taken on day 0 of AZD1222 vaccination. The CDR3 coding sequence is TGTGCCAGCAGTGAAGCCTACAGGGGTGGGGGCTACACCTTC. Its protein is CASSEAYRGGGYTF.